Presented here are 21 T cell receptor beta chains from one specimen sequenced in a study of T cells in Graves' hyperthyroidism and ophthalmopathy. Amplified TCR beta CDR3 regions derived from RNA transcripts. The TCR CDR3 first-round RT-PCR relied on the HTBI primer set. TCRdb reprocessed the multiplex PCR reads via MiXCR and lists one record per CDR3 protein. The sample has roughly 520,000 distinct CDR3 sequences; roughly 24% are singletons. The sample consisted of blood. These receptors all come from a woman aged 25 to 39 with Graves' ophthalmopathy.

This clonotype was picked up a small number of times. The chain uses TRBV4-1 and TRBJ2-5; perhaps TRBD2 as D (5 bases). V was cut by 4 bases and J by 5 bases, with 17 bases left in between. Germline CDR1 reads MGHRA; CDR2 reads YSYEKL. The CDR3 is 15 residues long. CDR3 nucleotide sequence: TGCGCCAGCAGCCTCACCGGGGTAGCTGGGGAGACCCAGTACTTC. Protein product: CASSLTGVAGETQYF.

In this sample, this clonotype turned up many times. The CDR3 reads CASRRESHHGYTF. CDR3 coding DNA: TGTGCCAGCAGGAGGGAAAGTCACCATGGCTACACCTTC. This chain links TRBV6-2 or TRBV6-3 with TRBJ1-2; D remains ambiguous. CDR1 and CDR2 (germline): MNHEY, SVGEGT. The CDR3 extends over 13 amino acids. V lost 6 bases and J lost 6, with 14 bases in between.

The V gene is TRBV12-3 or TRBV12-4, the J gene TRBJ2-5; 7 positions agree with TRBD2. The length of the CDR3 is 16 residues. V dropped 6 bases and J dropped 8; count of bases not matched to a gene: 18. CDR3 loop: CASSRRELAVPGTQYF. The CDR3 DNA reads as TGTGCCAGCAGCCGCCGTGAGCTAGCGGTCCCCGGAACCCAGTACTTC.

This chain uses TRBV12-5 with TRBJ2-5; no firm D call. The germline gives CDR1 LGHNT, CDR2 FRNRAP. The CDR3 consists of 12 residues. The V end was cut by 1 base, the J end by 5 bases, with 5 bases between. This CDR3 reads CASGLGAETQYF. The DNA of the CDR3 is TGTGCTAGTGGTTTGGGGGCCGAGACCCAGTACTTC.

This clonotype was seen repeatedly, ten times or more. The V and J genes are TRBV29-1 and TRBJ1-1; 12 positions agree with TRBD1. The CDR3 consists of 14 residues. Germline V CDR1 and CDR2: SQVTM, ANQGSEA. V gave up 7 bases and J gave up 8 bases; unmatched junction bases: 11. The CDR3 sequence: CSAFSGQGAFEAFF. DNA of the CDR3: TGCAGCGCTTTCTCGGGACAGGGGGCTTTCGAAGCTTTCTTT.

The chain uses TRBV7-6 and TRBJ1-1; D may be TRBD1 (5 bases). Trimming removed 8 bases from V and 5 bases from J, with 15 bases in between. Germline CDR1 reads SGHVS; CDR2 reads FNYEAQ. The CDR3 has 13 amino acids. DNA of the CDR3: TGTGCCAGCGGACAAGGTAGTGTGACTGAAGCTTTCTTT. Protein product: CASGQGSVTEAFF.

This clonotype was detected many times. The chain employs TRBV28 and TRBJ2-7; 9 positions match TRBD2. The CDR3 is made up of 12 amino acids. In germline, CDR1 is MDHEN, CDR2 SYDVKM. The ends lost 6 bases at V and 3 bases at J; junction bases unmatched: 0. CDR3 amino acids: CASRTSGYEQYF. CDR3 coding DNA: TGTGCCAGCAGGACTAGCGGCTACGAGCAGTACTTC.

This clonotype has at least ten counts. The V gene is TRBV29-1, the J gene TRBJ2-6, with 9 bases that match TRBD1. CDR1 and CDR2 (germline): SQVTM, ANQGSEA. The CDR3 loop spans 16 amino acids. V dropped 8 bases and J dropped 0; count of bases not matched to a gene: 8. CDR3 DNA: TGCAGCACGGGACAGGGCGACTCCTCTGGGGCCAACGTCCTGACTTTC. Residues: CSTGQGDSSGANVLTF. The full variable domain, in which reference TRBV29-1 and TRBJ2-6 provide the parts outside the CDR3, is SAVISQKPSRDICQRGTSLTIQCQVDSQVTMMFWYRQQPGQSLTLIATANQGSEATYESGFVIDKFPISRPNLTFSTLTVSNMSPEDSSIYLCSTGQGDSSGANVLTFGAGSRLTVL.

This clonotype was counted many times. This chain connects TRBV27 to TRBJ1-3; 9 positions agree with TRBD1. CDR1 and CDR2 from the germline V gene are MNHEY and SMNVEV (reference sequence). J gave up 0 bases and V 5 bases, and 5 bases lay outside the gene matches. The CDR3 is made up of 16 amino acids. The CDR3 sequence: CASSTTGGGSGNTIYF. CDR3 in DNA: TGTGCCAGCAGTACGACAGGGGGAGGCTCTGGAAACACCATATATTTT.

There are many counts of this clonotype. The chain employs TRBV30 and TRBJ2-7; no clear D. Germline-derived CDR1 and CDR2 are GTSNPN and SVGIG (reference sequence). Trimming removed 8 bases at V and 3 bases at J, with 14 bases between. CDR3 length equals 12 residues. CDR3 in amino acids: CAGSQEGYEQYF. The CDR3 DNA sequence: TGTGCCGGCTCCCAGGAAGGCTACGAGCAGTACTTC.

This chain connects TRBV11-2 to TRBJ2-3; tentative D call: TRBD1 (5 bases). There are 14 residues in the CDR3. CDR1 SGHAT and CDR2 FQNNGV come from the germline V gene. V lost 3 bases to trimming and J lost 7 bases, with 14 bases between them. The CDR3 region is CASSLGLLGNTQYF. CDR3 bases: TGTGCCAGCAGCTTGGGGCTTCTGGGGAATACGCAGTATTTT.

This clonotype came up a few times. The CDR3 protein is CSARDRGGTNTEAFF. The CDR3 nucleotides read TGCAGTGCTAGAGATCGGGGGGGGACGAACACTGAAGCTTTCTTT. The chain combines TRBV20-1 with TRBJ1-1; a possible D gene is TRBD1 (5 bases). This CDR3 has 15 residues. Between the trimmed V and J ends, which lost 0 bases and 1 base, there was a span of 12 bases. Per the germline V gene, CDR1 is DFQATT and CDR2 is SNEGSKA (reference sequence).

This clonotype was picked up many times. CDR3 bases: TGCAGTGCCCAAGACTACAGGGAGGGTGAAGCTTTCTTT. Its protein is CSAQDYREGEAFF. The chain carries TRBV20-1 and TRBJ1-1; D is perhaps TRBD1 (6 bases). The V end was cut by 6 bases, the J end by 7 bases, with 18 bases between. In germline, CDR1 is DFQATT, CDR2 SNEGSKA (reference sequence). The CDR3 extends over 13 amino acids.

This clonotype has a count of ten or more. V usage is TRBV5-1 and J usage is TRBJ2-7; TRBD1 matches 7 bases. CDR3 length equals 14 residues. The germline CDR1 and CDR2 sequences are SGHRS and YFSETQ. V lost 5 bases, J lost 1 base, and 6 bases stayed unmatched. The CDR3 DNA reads TGCGCCAGCAGAATTGACAGGGCATCCTACGAGCAGTACTTC. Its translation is CASRIDRASYEQYF.

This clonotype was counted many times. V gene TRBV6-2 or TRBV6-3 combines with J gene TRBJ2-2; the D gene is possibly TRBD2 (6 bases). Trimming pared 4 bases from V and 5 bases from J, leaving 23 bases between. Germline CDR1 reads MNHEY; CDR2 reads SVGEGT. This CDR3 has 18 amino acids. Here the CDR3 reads CASSSTWRGYRGTGELFF. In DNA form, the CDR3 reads TGTGCCAGCAGTTCAACGTGGCGGGGCTACCGAGGGACCGGGGAGCTGTTTTTT.

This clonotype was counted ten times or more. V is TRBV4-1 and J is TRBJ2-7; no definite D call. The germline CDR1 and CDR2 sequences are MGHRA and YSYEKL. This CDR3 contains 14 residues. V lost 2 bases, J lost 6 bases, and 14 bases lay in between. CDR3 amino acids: CASSQPLKGPEQYF. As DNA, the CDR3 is TGCGCCAGCAGCCAACCGCTTAAAGGGCCCGAGCAGTACTTC.

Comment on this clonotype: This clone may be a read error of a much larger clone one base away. CDR3 DNA sequence: TGTGCCAGCAGTTACTTTGGGAGCTTGAACACCGGGGAGCTGTTTTTT. The encoded protein is CASSYFGSLNTGELFF. V and J are TRBV6-5 and TRBJ2-2, with a weak D call TRBD2 (5 bases). Germline CDR1 reads MNHEY; CDR2 reads SVGAGI. The CDR3 is 16 amino acids. V was trimmed by 1 base and J by 1 base, leaving 10 bases between them.

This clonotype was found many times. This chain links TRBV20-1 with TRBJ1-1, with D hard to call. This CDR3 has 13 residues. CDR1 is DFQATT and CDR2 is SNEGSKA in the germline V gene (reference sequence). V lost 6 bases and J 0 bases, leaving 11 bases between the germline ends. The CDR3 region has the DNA TGCAGTGCACCTACAGATCTGAACACTGAAGCTTTCTTT. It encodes CSAPTDLNTEAFF.

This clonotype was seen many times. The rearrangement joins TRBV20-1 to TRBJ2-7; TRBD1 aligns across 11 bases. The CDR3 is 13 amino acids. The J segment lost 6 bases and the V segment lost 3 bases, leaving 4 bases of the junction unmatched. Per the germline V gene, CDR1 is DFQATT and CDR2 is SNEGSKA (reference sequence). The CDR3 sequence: CSARGDRGFEQYF. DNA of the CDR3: TGCAGTGCTAGGGGGGACAGGGGGTTCGAGCAGTACTTC.

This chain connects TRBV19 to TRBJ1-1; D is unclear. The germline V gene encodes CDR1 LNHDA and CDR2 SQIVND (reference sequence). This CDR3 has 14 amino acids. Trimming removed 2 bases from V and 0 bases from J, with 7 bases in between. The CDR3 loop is CASSIQPLNTEAFF. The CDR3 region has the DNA TGTGCCAGTAGTATACAGCCGTTGAACACTGAAGCTTTCTTT.

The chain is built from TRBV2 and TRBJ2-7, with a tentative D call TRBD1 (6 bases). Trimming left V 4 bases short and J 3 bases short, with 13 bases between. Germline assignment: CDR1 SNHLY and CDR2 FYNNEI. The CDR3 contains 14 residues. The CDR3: CASSGTEVFYEQYF. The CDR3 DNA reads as TGTGCCAGCAGTGGGACAGAAGTGTTCTACGAGCAGTACTTC.